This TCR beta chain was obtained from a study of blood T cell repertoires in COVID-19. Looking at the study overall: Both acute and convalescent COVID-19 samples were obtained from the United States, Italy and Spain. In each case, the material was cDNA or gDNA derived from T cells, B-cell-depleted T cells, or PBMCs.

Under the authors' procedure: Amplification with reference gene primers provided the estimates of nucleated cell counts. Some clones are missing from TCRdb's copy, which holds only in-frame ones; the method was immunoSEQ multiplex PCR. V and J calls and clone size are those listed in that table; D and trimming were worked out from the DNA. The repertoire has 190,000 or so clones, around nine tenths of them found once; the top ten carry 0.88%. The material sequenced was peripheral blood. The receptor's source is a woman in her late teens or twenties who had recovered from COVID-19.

CDR3 sequence reads: CASSLWKQASTDTQYF. The CDR3 coding sequence is TGTGCCAGCAGCTTATGGAAACAGGCCAGCACAGATACGCAGTATTTT. The gene calls are TRBV7-2 and TRBJ2-3; D might be TRBD1 (5 bases). V was pared by 2 bases and J by 0 bases, with 12 bases between. The germline V gene encodes CDR1 SGHTA and CDR2 FQGNSA. The CDR3 length is 16 residues.